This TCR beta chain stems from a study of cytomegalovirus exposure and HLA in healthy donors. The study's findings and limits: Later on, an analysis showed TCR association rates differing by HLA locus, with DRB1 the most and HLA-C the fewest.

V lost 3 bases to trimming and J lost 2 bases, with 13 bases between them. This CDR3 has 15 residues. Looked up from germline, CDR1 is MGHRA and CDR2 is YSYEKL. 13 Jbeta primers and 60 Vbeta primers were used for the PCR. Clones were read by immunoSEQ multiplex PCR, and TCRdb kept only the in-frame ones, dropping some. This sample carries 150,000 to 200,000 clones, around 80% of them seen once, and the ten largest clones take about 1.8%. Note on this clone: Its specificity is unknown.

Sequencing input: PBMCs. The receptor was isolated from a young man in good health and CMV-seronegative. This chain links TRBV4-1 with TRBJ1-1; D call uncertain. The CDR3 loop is CASSQEPSPNTEAFF. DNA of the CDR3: TGCGCCAGCAGCCAGGAGCCCTCGCCCAACACTGAAGCTTTCTTT.